The 27 T cell receptor beta chains reported below all come from one sample, sequenced in a study of T-cell reconstitution after alpha-beta-depleted transplantation in children. Library preparation (for TCRbeta) was performed with unique molecular identifiers. TCRdb analysed the PCR reads with MiXCR anew, one entry per CDR3 protein. The sample has fewer than 150,000 distinct CDR3 sequences; around a tenth are singletons. Here the sequenced sample was PBMCs, mostly from graft donor cells, taken 180 days after TCRalphabeta/CD19-depleted stem cell transplant. The receptors here all came from a girl under three years old who had a stem cell transplant for combined immunodeficiency, so the T cells may come from the graft donor.

This clonotype has more than one count but fewer than ten. The chain combines TRBV5-1 with TRBJ2-1; the match to TRBD2 covers 11 bases. Germline V gene lookup returns CDR1 SGHRS and CDR2 YFSETQ. CDR3 length equals 15 residues. V lost 2 bases, J lost 9 bases, and 7 bases stayed unmatched. Here the CDR3 DNA reads TGCGCCAGCAGCTTACGACTAGCGGGAAGGTTTGAGCAGTTCTTC. This sequence encodes CASSLRLAGRFEQFF.

This chain joins TRBV29-1 and TRBJ1-2, with 8 positions matching TRBD1. Germline trimming cut 5 bases from V and 8 bases from J; bases unmatched to any gene: 4. The CDR3 consists of 11 residues. CDR1 and CDR2 from the germline V gene are SQVTM and ANQGSEA. In DNA form, the CDR3 reads TGCAGCGTTTACAGGGGGGGCGGCTACACCTTC. It encodes CSVYRGGGYTF.

The table lists this clonotype with a count of one. Sequence at one end of the junction differs from germline and may be a read error. The chain joins TRBV5-6 to TRBJ2-7; tentative D call: TRBD1 (7 bases). CDR3 length equals 15 residues. Germline CDR1 SGHDT, CDR2 YYEEEE. CDR3 nucleotides: TGTGCCAGCAGCTTAGGAGGGGGCCCTGCCTACGGGCAGTACTTC. It codes for CASSLGGGPAYGQYF.

The CDR3 region has the DNA TGCGCCAGCAGCGTAGGGACAGAAGGAAATGAGCAGTTCTTC. Encoded protein: CASSVGTEGNEQFF. The rearrangement joins TRBV5-1 to TRBJ2-1, with 7 positions matching TRBD1. The germline CDR1 and CDR2 sequences are SGHRS and YFSETQ. This CDR3 comprises 14 residues. Trimming cost V 4 bases and J 7 bases; bases outside gene matches: 8.

This clonotype has more than one count but fewer than ten. This sequence joins TRBV5-1 and TRBJ1-1, with D tentatively TRBD1 (5 bases). V gave up 0 bases and J gave up 4 bases, with 13 bases separating them. Germline CDR1 reads SGHRS; CDR2 reads YFSETQ. The CDR3 extends over 15 amino acids. CDR3 in DNA: TGCGCCAGCAGCTTGGGGGACGGATTGTCCACTGAAGCTTTCTTT. Residues: CASSLGDGLSTEAFF. Combining the CDR3 with reference TRBV5-1 and TRBJ1-1 gives the whole variable domain KAGVTQTPRYLIKTRGQQVTLSCSPISGHRSVSWYQQTPGQGLQFLFEYFSETQRNKGNFPGRFSGRQFSNSRSEMNVSTLELGDSALYLCASSLGDGLSTEAFFGQGTRLTVV.

The J gene is TRBJ1-5, the V gene TRBV25-1, with no clear D. V shed 2 bases and J shed 2 bases, with 10 bases lying between them. Germline V gene sequence: CDR1 MGHDK, CDR2 SYGVNS. There are 15 residues in the CDR3. The CDR3 nucleotides read TGTGCCAGCAGTGAAGAGGGAGTAGGCAATCAGCCCCAGCATTTT. Its protein is CASSEEGVGNQPQHF.

The V call is TRBV6-6, the J call TRBJ2-1, with TRBD2 matching over 7 bases. The CDR3 covers 12 residues. Germline CDR1 reads MNHNY; CDR2 reads SVGAGI (reference sequence). V trimming: 6 bases; J trimming: 14 bases; junction bases outside the gene matches: 10. The CDR3 DNA follows: TGTGCCAGCAGCTACGCGGTGCGGGGGAAGTTCTTC. This encodes CASSYAVRGKFF.

The V gene is TRBV6-2 or TRBV6-3, the J gene TRBJ1-2; D ambiguous. Trimming cost V 6 bases and J 9 bases, with 17 bases left between them. CDR1 and CDR2 (germline): MNHEY, SVGEGT. This CDR3 has 13 residues. The CDR3 loop is CASSFRQVDSYTF. The CDR3 coding sequence is TGTGCCAGCAGCTTCCGACAAGTCGATAGCTACACCTTC.

J is TRBJ1-5 and V is TRBV10-3, with 7 bases lining up with TRBD1. V was pared by 7 bases and J by 6 bases, with 9 bases of the junction left unmatched. Germline values: CDR1 ENHRY, CDR2 SYGVKD. The CDR3 runs to 14 residues. The CDR3 sequence is CAITDREGSQPQHF. Written as DNA, the CDR3 is TGTGCCATCACCGACAGGGAGGGAAGTCAGCCCCAGCATTTT.

The V gene is TRBV20-1, the J gene TRBJ1-3, with a possible D match to TRBD1 (6 bases). Trimming left V 5 bases short and J 3 bases short, with 17 bases between. The CDR3 covers 15 residues. The germline V gene has CDR1 DFQATT and CDR2 SNEGSKA (reference sequence). The CDR3 bases are TGCAGTGCTCTAGGCTGGGGGCTTGGTGGAAACACCATATATTTT. Translated, it gives CSALGWGLGGNTIYF.

There are a few counts of this clonotype. The chain is built from TRBV19 and TRBJ1-5; D not resolved. Per the germline V gene, CDR1 is LNHDA and CDR2 is SQIVND (reference sequence). The length of the CDR3 is 14 residues. The V end lost 7 bases, the J end lost 3 bases, and 13 bases lay between the germline ends. The CDR3 DNA reads as TGTGCCAGTACTTTCGGCGGATTCAATCAGCCCCAGCATTTT. It yields the protein CASTFGGFNQPQHF.

This clonotype has more than one count but fewer than ten. The chain carries TRBV7-9 and TRBJ2-1; 12 positions agree with TRBD2. The germline V gene has CDR1 SEHNR and CDR2 FQNEAQ (reference sequence). The V gene end was trimmed by 4 bases and the J gene end by 3 bases; junction bases not matched to a gene: 4. CDR3 length: 16 residues. For the CDR3, the DNA is TGTGCCAGCAGCTCCCAGACTAGCGGGAGCTACAATGAGCAGTTCTTC. Protein product: CASSSQTSGSYNEQFF.

This clonotype was counted many times. This rearrangement joins TRBV7-2 to TRBJ2-7; 10 bases align to TRBD1. In germline, CDR1 is SGHTA, CDR2 FQGNSA. Trimming took 5 bases from V and 10 from J; bases not matched to a gene: 5. The CDR3 has 12 amino acids. CDR3 nucleotides: TGTGCCAGCAGCATCGGACAGGGGGGACAGTACTTC. Protein product: CASSIGQGGQYF.

The V call is TRBV10-3, the J call TRBJ2-7, with 11 bases aligning to TRBD1. The CDR3 loop spans 16 amino acids. Germline assignment: CDR1 ENHRY and CDR2 SYGVKD. J gave up 3 bases and V 4 bases, and 8 bases lay outside the gene matches. CDR3 nucleotide sequence: TGTGCCATCAGTGGAAACCCCGGGACAGGGGGCTACGAGCAGTACTTC. Its translation is CAISGNPGTGGYEQYF.

The rearrangement joins TRBV5-1 to TRBJ2-3; 9 bases match TRBD2. Germline V lookup: CDR1 SGHRS, CDR2 YFSETQ. The CDR3 length is 16 residues. Germline trimming cut 0 bases from V and 0 bases from J; bases unmatched to any gene: 2. The CDR3 DNA sequence: TGCGCCAGCAGCTTGGGGAGCGGGGGGAGCACAGATACGCAGTATTTT. Encoded protein: CASSLGSGGSTDTQYF.

The V call is TRBV5-5, the J call TRBJ2-3; weak D call: TRBD1 (7 bases). Trimming shortened V by 3 bases and J by 7 bases, and 15 bases separated the two germline ends. This CDR3 has 14 amino acids. Germline V lookup: CDR1 SGHKS, CDR2 YYEKEE (reference sequence). The CDR3 sequence is CASSSEGQTNTQYF. CDR3 nucleotides: TGTGCCAGCAGCTCGGAGGGACAGACAAATACGCAGTATTTT.

The V and J genes are TRBV29-1 and TRBJ2-4, with D possibly TRBD1 on 6 matching bases. V shed 5 bases and J shed 3 bases, with 17 bases lying between them. CDR3 length: 15 amino acids. The V gene's germline CDR1 is SQVTM and CDR2 ANQGSEA. CDR3 in amino acids: CSVCPSPRGKNIQYF. Written as DNA, the CDR3 is TGCAGCGTTTGCCCGAGCCCCAGGGGCAAAAACATTCAGTACTTC.

V gene TRBV5-1 combines with J gene TRBJ2-2; D is unresolved. With 2 bases removed from V and 6 bases from J, the gap between germline ends came to 20 bases. CDR1 is SGHRS, CDR2 YFSETQ, per germline. This CDR3 is 17 amino acids long. Written as DNA, the CDR3 is TGCGCCAGCAGCTTCGATTCTACTCCGTTTGGGGCCGGGGAGCTGTTTTTT. Its translation is CASSFDSTPFGAGELFF.

The J gene is TRBJ2-7, the V gene TRBV12-3 or TRBV12-4; no reliable D call. The CDR3 extends over 14 amino acids. V gave up 6 bases and J gave up 5 bases, with 17 bases separating them. CDR3 amino acids: CASSLGLSPHEQYF. The CDR3 DNA follows: TGTGCCAGCAGCCTAGGATTAAGCCCCCACGAGCAGTACTTC.

This chain joins TRBV10-3 and TRBJ2-5, with D possibly being TRBD1 (6 bases). The V gene's germline CDR1 is ENHRY and CDR2 SYGVKD. The length of the CDR3 is 15 residues. The germline V and J ends were trimmed by 0 bases and 0 bases, with 8 bases remaining between them. CDR3 loop: CAISESTGNQETQYF. In nucleotides, the CDR3 is TGTGCCATCAGTGAGTCTACAGGGAACCAAGAGACCCAGTACTTC.

The V gene is TRBV11-3, the J gene TRBJ2-2; TRBD1 matches at 7 bases. V lost 3 bases, J lost 4 bases, and 8 bases stayed unmatched. The length of the CDR3 is 16 residues. CDR1 SGHNT and CDR2 YENEEA come from the germline V gene. CDR3 amino acids: CASSFPTGHPTGELFF. The CDR3 DNA reads as TGTGCCAGCAGCTTTCCGACAGGGCACCCCACCGGGGAGCTGTTTTTT.

This clonotype was counted between two and nine times. The CDR3 coding sequence is TGCAGTGCGAGGGACACTTCACCCCTGAACACTGAAGCTTTCTTT. Its protein product is CSARDTSPLNTEAFF. The chain couples TRBV20-1 to TRBJ1-1; tentatively, D is TRBD1 (6 bases). CDR1 DFQATT and CDR2 SNEGSKA come from the germline V gene (reference sequence). V was cut by 6 bases and J by 0 bases, with 17 bases left in between. The CDR3 consists of 15 residues.

The table lists this clonotype with a few counts. V and J are TRBV4-3 and TRBJ2-5; D uncertain. V was pared by 0 bases and J by 2 bases, with 10 bases between. Germline CDR1 reads LGHNA; CDR2 reads YSLEER. The CDR3 contains 15 residues. The CDR3 sequence: CASSQDWQRQETQYF. CDR3 DNA sequence: TGCGCCAGCAGCCAAGATTGGCAGCGACAAGAGACCCAGTACTTC.

The chain combines TRBV7-8 with TRBJ2-7; D may be TRBD2 (5 bases). Per germline, CDR1 SGHVS and CDR2 FQNEAQ. CDR3 length: 15 amino acids. With 1 base removed from V and 3 bases from J, the gap between germline ends came to 13 bases. The CDR3 DNA follows: TGTGCCAGCAGCTTAGAGTCAGCGGCAGGCTACGAGCAGTACTTC. Translating it yields CASSLESAAGYEQYF.

A few counts support this clonotype. The chain employs TRBV10-3 and TRBJ2-4, with 8 bases aligning to TRBD2. The CDR3 has 13 residues. Germline assignment: CDR1 ENHRY and CDR2 SYGVKD. The CDR3 sequence is CAASGSAKNIQYF. In nucleotides, the CDR3 is TGTGCTGCCAGCGGGAGTGCCAAAAACATTCAGTACTTC.

The chain uses TRBV12-3 or TRBV12-4 and TRBJ2-7; weak D call: TRBD1 (6 bases). Trimming took off 6 bases at V and 5 bases at J, with 20 bases between the two ends. The CDR3 loop spans 15 amino acids. CDR3 amino acids: CASRAQWDTDHEQYF. Here the CDR3 DNA reads TGTGCCAGCAGGGCCCAGTGGGACACAGATCACGAGCAGTACTTC.

This clonotype occurred a few times. The gene calls are TRBV12-3 or TRBV12-4 and TRBJ1-2; D remains unclear. This CDR3 comprises 13 residues. V lost 4 bases and J 1 base, leaving 7 bases between the germline ends. CDR3 bases: TGTGCCAGCAGTTCGGACTGTAACTATGGCTACACCTTC. The encoded protein is CASSSDCNYGYTF.